Below are 11 T cell receptor beta chains sequenced from a single sample in a study of T cell repertoires and HLA-DP antigens. No antigens are known for them. This table comes from immunoSEQ multiplex PCR, and its TCRdb copy is limited to in-frame clones, with some not included. The sample yields some 110,000 clones, more than 85% seen once. The sequenced sample was CD4+ T cells from PBMCs. These TCRs come from a woman aged 18-29 years in good health and CMV-seronegative.

J is TRBJ1-2 and V is TRBV9; D is ambiguous. Germline CDR1 and CDR2: SGDLS and YYNGEE. This CDR3 spans 18 amino acids. The V and J ends lost 0 bases and 4 bases respectively, with 22 bases between them. CDR3 coding DNA: TGTGCCAGCAGCGTAGTCCCCGCAGGTTTTACCCCGAGCTATGGCTACACCTTC. This sequence encodes CASSVVPAGFTPSYGYTF.

This chain uses TRBV7-6 with TRBJ2-6; 7 bases align to TRBD1. The CDR3 extends over 20 amino acids. Trimming took 2 bases from V and 2 from J; bases not matched to a gene: 15. The V gene's germline CDR1 is SGHVS and CDR2 FNYEAQ. CDR3 residues: CASSLSGLGTVPAGANVLTF. Here the CDR3 DNA reads TGTGCCAGCAGCTTATCCGGGCTTGGGACAGTTCCTGCTGGGGCCAACGTCCTGACTTTC.

The V gene is TRBV11-3, the J gene TRBJ1-1; 7 bases line up with TRBD1. Germline assignment: CDR1 SGHNT and CDR2 YENEEA. The CDR3 consists of 16 residues. Trimming took 5 bases from V and 2 from J; bases not matched to a gene: 11. DNA for the CDR3: TGTGCCAGCAGCCCAACAACGGACAGGCAAAACACTGAAGCTTTCTTT. It is translated as CASSPTTDRQNTEAFF. The entire variable domain, with the rest obtained from reference TRBV11-3 and TRBJ1-1, is as follows: EAGVVQSPRYKIIEKKQPVAFWCNPISGHNTLYWYLQNLGQGPELLIRYENEEAVDDSQLPKDRFSAERLKGVDSTLKIQPAELGDSAVYLCASSPTTDRQNTEAFFGQGTRLTVV.

This chain connects TRBV7-9 to TRBJ1-5, with D tentatively TRBD1 (5 bases). CDR1 is SEHNR and CDR2 is FQNEAQ in the germline V gene (reference sequence). The CDR3 runs to 15 residues. V was trimmed by 5 bases and J by 1 base, leaving 12 bases between them. The CDR3 here is CASSVGWDSNQPQHF. The CDR3, as DNA: TGTGCCAGCAGCGTTGGGTGGGACAGCAATCAGCCCCAGCATTTT.

This clone was counted between two and nine times. In DNA, the CDR3 is TGTGCCAGCAGCCCCGGACAGGTCAACTATGGCTACACCTTC. This codes for CASSPGQVNYGYTF. The chain couples TRBV7-9 to TRBJ1-2; 7 nucleotides match TRBD1. The CDR3 is 14 amino acids. Germline CDR1 is SEHNR and CDR2 is FQNEAQ (reference sequence). V gave up 5 bases and J gave up 2 bases; unmatched junction bases: 5. Looking up the rest from reference TRBV7-9 and TRBJ1-2 gives the full variable domain: DTGVSQNPRHKITKRGQNVTFRCDPISEHNRLYWYRQTLGQGPEFLTYFQNEAQLEKSRLLSDRFSAERPKGSFSTLEIQRTEQGDSAMYLCASSPGQVNYGYTFGSGTRLTVV.

The V call is TRBV19, the J call TRBJ1-1; 7 bases fit TRBD1. The trim removed 1 base at V and 0 bases at J, leaving 8 bases unmatched. The CDR3 has 17 amino acids. The germline V gene encodes CDR1 LNHDA and CDR2 SQIVND (reference sequence). The CDR3 nucleotides read TGTGCCAGTAGTATAGGATACAGGGGCAACATGAACACTGAAGCTTTCTTT. Its translation is CASSIGYRGNMNTEAFF.

The chain recombines TRBV5-1 with TRBJ2-1; 11 bases line up with TRBD2. V was clipped by 7 bases and J by 5 bases; unmatched bases: 8. This CDR3 is 15 amino acids long. Per the germline V gene, CDR1 is SGHRS and CDR2 is YFSETQ. The CDR3 nucleotides read TGCGCCAGCGAGGCACTAGCGGGAGCCCACAATGAGCAGTTCTTC. It codes for CASEALAGAHNEQFF.

CDR3 sequence reads: CASSQRQGGTQYF. The CDR3, as DNA: TGTGCCAGCAGTCAAAGACAGGGCGGGACCCAGTACTTC. The genes are TRBV7-2 and TRBJ2-5; 7 bases map to TRBD1. CDR3 size: 13 residues. Germline CDR1 and CDR2: SGHTA and FQGNSA. V shed 6 bases, J shed 7 bases, and the junction held 8 bases outside the gene matches.

Concerning this clone: At one end, the junction sequence differs from germline, possibly due to a read error. The V call is TRBV7-7, the J call TRBJ2-1, with D uncertain. The CDR3 contains 14 residues. Germline CDR1 reads SSHAT; CDR2 reads FNYEAQ (reference sequence). The CDR3 nucleotides are TGTGCTAGCAGCTTCCCACCGGGCCACAATGAGCAGTTCTTC. Protein sequence: CASSFPPGHNEQFF.

This sequence joins TRBV7-2 and TRBJ2-3; D possibly corresponds to TRBD2 (5 bases). V was pared by 3 bases and J by 2 bases, with 9 bases between. The CDR3 is made up of 14 amino acids. Per the germline V gene, CDR1 is SGHTA and CDR2 is FQGNSA. The CDR3 here is CASSLSSLTDTQYF. In DNA, the CDR3 is TGTGCCAGCAGCTTGTCTAGCCTCACAGATACGCAGTATTTT. The entire variable domain, with the rest obtained from reference TRBV7-2 and TRBJ2-3, is as follows: GAGVSQSPSNKVTEKGKDVELRCDPISGHTALYWYRQSLGQGLEFLIYFQGNSAPDKSGLPSDRFSAERTGGSVSTLTIQRTQQEDSAVYLCASSLSSLTDTQYFGPGTRLTVL.

The chain is built from TRBV19 and TRBJ2-2; D not resolved. Trimming removed 4 bases at V and 5 bases at J, with 11 bases between. The germline V gene encodes CDR1 LNHDA and CDR2 SQIVND (reference sequence). The CDR3 sequence is 14 residues long. CDR3 DNA sequence: TGTGCCAGTAGTAAGAGTGAGCTTACCGGGGAGCTGTTTTTT. It encodes CASSKSELTGELFF. Based on the CDR3 plus reference TRBV19 and TRBJ2-2, the full variable domain is DGGITQSPKYLFRKEGQNVTLSCEQNLNHDAMYWYRQDPGQGLRLIYYSQIVNDFQKGDIAEGYSVSREKKESFPLTVTSAQKNPTAFYLCASSKSELTGELFFGEGSRLTVL.